This T cell receptor (beta chain) was recorded in a study of blood T cell repertoires in COVID-19. Study as a whole: Both acute and convalescent COVID-19 samples were obtained from the United States, Italy and Spain. The cDNA or gDNA used as material had been derived from T cells, B-cell-depleted T cells, or PBMCs.

The CDR3 runs to 16 residues. The germline CDR1 and CDR2 sequences are LNHDA and SQIVND (reference sequence). Losses at the gene ends were 5 bases for V and 5 bases for J; bases not matched to a gene: 11. Original analysis: Nucleated cell counts were estimated from reference gene primer amplification. TCRdb's copy holds only in-frame clones and misses some; the assay was immunoSEQ multiplex PCR. The V and J calls and clone size are taken from that table; D and trimming were inferred from the DNA. The table records 160,000 or so clones, over 85% of them present only once. The sequenced sample was peripheral blood. V usage is TRBV19 and J usage is TRBJ2-3, with 9 bases aligning to TRBD1. This clonotype originated in a man between 60 and 75 years old with active or convalescent COVID-19. The chain's CDR3 is CASSVPRTGVRDTQYF. The CDR3 nucleotides read TGTGCCAGTAGTGTCCCCAGGACAGGGGTGCGAGATACGCAGTATTTT.